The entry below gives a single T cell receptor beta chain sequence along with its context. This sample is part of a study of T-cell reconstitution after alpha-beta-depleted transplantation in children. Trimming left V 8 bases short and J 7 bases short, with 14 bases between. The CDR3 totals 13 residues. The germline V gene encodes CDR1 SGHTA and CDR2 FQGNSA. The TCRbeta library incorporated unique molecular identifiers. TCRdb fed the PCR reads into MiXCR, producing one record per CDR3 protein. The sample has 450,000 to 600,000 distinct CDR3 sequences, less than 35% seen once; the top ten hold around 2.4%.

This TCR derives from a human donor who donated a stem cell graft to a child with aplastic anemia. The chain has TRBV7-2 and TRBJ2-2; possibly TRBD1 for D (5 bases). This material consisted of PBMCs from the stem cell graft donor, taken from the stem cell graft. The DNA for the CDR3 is TGTGCCAGCTCCCCGAAGGGGATCGGGGAGCTGTTTTTT. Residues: CASSPKGIGELFF.